The T cell receptor beta chain under discussion was sequenced for a study of beta chain features in type 1 diabetes. Of the isolated RNA, all was reverse transcribed, and so the sequenced material was expressed TCRB transcripts. Clones were sequenced by immunoSEQ multiplex PCR, and TCRdb holds only the in-frame ones, with some missing. Of approximately 340,000 clones detected, less than 15% appear once; the ten largest clones hold about 0.019%. This clone turned up a few times. V was clipped by 1 base and J by 4 bases, with 11 bases between them. The length of the CDR3 is 14 residues. Germline loops: CDR1 MGHDK, CDR2 SYGVNS.

The specimen sequenced was naive CD4+ T cells from blood. The receptor's source is a woman aged 18-29 years in good health. The rearrangement joins TRBV25-1 to TRBJ2-7; D is possibly TRBD2 (5 bases). DNA of the CDR3: TGTGCCAGCAGTGAATCGGACTCGCCTTACGAGCAGTACTTC. Protein sequence: CASSESDSPYEQYF.